The 3 T cell receptor beta chains given below trace back to one sample, sequenced in a study of low-dose radiotherapy and immunotherapy resistance in tumors. cDNA synthesis used a TRAV/TRBV-specific primer set for both chains. TCR amplification used 15 to 20 PCR cycles, a constant-region primer and a V-primer adapter. TCRdb independently ran MiXCR on the reads; one entry per CDR3 protein. The sample holds about 60,000 distinct CDR3 sequences; about 25% are singletons and the top ten take roughly 6%. Sample time point: before trial treatment. The specimen comprised PBMCs, sampled before treatment. The receptors derive from a male donor with prostate cancer.

This clonotype was seen repeatedly, ten times or more. The rearrangement uses TRBV19 and TRBJ2-3, with TRBD2 matching over 7 bases. The length of the CDR3 is 14 residues. From germline, CDR1 is LNHDA and CDR2 SQIVND (reference sequence). V lost 7 bases, J lost 1 base, and 5 bases stayed unmatched. CDR3 sequence (DNA): TGTGCCAGTAAAGGTAGCGGGCGCACAGATACGCAGTATTTT. It translates to CASKGSGRTDTQYF.

This clonotype was seen repeatedly, ten times or more. This chain connects TRBV6-6 to TRBJ2-3; TRBD1 matches at 7 bases. The ends lost 2 bases at V and 4 bases at J; junction bases unmatched: 6. The CDR3 has 15 residues. The V gene's germline CDR1 is MNHNY and CDR2 SVGAGI (reference sequence). CDR3 sequence (DNA): TGTGCCAGCAGTTACGCCGACAGGGTAGCAGATACGCAGTATTTT. It specifies CASSYADRVADTQYF.

Of note for this clonotype: This probably arose from a read error, given a far larger clone one base away. The V gene is TRBV3-1, the J gene TRBJ2-5; D may be TRBD2 (6 bases). Per germline, CDR1 LGHDT and CDR2 YNNKEL (reference sequence). The CDR3 length is 17 residues. The germline V and J ends were trimmed by 3 bases and 11 bases, with 28 bases remaining between them. Here the CDR3 reads CASSQVLLGSRVYEQYF. CDR3 coding DNA: TGTGCCAGCAGCCAGGTTCTCCTCGGGAGCCGTGTTTATGAGCAGTACTTC.